Ten or more counts support the clone carrying this T cell receptor (beta chain). These data come from a study of metastatic and nonmetastatic thyroid tumors. In the study overall: Comparative analysis of repertoires was undertaken across blood and tumor or nodule tissue obtained from malignant and benign thyroid patients.

Every patient underwent thyroid surgery untreated. The CDR3 loop spans 14 amino acids. The V end lost 0 bases, the J end lost 1 base, and 5 bases lay between the germline ends. Looked up from germline, CDR1 is PRHDT and CDR2 is FYEKMQ (reference sequence). In the source study's methods: Using the CDR3 differences seen across clinicopathological groups, the authors built a distant-metastasis classifier for papillary thyroid cancer, which was meant to discriminate distant-metastatic patients. TCRdb reprocessed the PCR reads via MiXCR. The V and J calls follow TCRdb's processing rather than the paper's. Here the sample spans about 33,000 clones, roughly a tenth being singletons.

Sequenced: blood. The receptor's source is a female donor with papillary thyroid cancer or a benign thyroid nodule (not recorded which). Some clones in this sample may be carry-over from other donors' samples. The rearrangement uses TRBV13 and TRBJ2-3; TRBD2 might be the D (5 bases). CDR3 bases: TGTGCCAGCAGCTTAGGGGAGGGCACAGATACGCAGTATTTT. Translated: CASSLGEGTDTQYF.